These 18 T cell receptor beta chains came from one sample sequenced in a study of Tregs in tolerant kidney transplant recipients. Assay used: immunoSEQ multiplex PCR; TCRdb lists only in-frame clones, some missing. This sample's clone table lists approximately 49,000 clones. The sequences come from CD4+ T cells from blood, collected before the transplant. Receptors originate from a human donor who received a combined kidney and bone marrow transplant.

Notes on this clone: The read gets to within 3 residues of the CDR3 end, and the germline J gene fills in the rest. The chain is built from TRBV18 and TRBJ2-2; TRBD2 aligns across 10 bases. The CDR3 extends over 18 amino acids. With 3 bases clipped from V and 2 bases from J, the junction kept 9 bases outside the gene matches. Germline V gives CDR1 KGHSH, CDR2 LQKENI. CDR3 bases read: TGTGCCAGCTCACCCTGGACTAGCGGAGAGGGAAACACCGGGGAG. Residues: CASSPWTSGEGNTGE. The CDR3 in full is CASSPWTSGEGNTGELFF.

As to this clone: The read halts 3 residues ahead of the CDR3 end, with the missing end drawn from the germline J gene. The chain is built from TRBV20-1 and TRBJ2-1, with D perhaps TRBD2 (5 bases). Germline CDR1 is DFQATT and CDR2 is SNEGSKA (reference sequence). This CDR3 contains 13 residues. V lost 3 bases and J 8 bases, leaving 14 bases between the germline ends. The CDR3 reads CSASVAAGDEQFF. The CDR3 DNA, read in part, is TGCAGTGCTAGCGTGGCGGCGGGCGATGAG.

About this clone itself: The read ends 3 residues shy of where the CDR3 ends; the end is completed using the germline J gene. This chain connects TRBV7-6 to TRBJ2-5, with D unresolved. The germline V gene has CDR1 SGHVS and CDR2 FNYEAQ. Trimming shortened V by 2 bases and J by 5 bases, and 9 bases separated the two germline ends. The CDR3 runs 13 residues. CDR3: CASSLRVTETQYF. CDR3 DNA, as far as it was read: TGTGCCAGCAGCTTACGCGTAACCGAGACC.

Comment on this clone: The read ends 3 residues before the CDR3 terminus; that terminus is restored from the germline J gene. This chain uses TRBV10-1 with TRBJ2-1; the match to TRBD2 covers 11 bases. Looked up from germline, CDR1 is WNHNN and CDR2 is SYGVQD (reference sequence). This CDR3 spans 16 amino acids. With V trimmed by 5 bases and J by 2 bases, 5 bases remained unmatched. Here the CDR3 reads CASSPTSGRPYNEQFF. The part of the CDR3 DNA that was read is TGCGCCAGCAGTCCTACTAGCGGGAGACCCTACAATGAG.

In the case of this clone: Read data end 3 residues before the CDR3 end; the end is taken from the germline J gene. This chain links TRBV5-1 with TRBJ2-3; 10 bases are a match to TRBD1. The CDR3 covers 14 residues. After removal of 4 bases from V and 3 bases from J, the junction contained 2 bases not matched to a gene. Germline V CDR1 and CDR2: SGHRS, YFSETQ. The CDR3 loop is CASSRDRGTDTQYF. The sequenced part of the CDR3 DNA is TGCGCCAGCAGCCGGGACAGGGGTACAGATACG.

The sequenced part of the CDR3 DNA is TGTGCCAGCAGCCAACTAGGGAGCTCCTACGAG. Translated, it gives CASSQLGSSYE. The whole CDR3 protein is CASSQLGSSYEQYF. The chain employs TRBV7-9 and TRBJ2-7, with D possibly TRBD2 on 5 matching bases. The read halts 3 residues ahead of the CDR3 end, with the missing end drawn from the germline J gene. This CDR3 spans 14 amino acids. V was pared by 5 bases and J by 0 bases, with 11 bases between. From germline, CDR1 is SEHNR and CDR2 FQNEAQ (reference sequence).

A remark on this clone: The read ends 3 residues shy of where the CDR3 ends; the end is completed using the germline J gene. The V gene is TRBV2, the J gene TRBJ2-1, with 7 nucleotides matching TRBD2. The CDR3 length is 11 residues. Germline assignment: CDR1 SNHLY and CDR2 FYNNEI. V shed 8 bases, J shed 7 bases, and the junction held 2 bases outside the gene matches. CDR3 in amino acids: CASLLANEQFF. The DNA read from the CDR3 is TGTGCCAGCTTACTAGCGAATGAG.

The part of the CDR3 DNA that was read is TGCGCCAGCACGGCGGGAGAGACC. Translating it yields CASTAGET. The entire CDR3 reads CASTAGETQYF. The J gene is TRBJ2-5, the V gene TRBV5-1, with D perhaps matching TRBD2 (5 bases). From the germline J gene comes the end of the CDR3, since the read stops 3 residues before it. Trimming took 6 bases from V and 4 from J, leaving 7 bases between them. The length of the CDR3 is 11 residues. Per germline, CDR1 SGHRS and CDR2 YFSETQ.

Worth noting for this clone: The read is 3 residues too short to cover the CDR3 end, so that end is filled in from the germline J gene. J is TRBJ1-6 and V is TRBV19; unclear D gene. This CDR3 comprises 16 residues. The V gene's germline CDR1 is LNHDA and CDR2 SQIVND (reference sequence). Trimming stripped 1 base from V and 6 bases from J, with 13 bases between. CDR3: CASSIADYSPNSPLHF. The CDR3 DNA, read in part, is TGTGCCAGTAGTATAGCGGACTATAGCCCTAATTCACCC.

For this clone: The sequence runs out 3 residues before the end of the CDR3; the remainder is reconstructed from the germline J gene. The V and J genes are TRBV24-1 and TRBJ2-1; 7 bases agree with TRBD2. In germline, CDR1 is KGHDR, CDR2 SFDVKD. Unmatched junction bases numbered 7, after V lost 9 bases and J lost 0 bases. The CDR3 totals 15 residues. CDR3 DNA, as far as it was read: TGTGCCACCGGCCCATCTAGCGGCTCCTACAATGAG. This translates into CATGPSSGSYNE. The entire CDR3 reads CATGPSSGSYNEQFF.

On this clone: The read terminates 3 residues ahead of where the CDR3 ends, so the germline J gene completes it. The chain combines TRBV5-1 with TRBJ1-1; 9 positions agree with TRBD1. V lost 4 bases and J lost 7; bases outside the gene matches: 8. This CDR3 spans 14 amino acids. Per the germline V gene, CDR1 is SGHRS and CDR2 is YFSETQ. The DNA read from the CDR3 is TGCGCCAGCAGCCGAACGACGGGACAGGGTGAA. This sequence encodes CASSRTTGQGE. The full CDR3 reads CASSRTTGQGEAFF.

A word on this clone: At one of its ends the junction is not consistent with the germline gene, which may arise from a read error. CDR3 DNA, as far as it was read: TGTGCTAGCAGCCCTACAGGTTTTGAGACC. Amino acid sequence: CASSPTGFET. The entire CDR3 protein is CASSPTGFETQYF. The chain joins TRBV7-7 to TRBJ2-5, with D maybe TRBD1 (5 bases). Sequencing ends 3 residues short of the CDR3 end; the germline J gene provides the rest. The CDR3 is made up of 13 amino acids. CDR1 and CDR2 (germline): SSHAT, FNYEAQ (reference sequence).

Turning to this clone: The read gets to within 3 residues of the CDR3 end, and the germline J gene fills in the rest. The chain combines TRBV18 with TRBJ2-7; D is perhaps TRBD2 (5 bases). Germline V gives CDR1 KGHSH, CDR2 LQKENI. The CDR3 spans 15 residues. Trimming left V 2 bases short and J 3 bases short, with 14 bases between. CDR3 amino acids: CASSPVRSGGYEQYF. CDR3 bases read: TGTGCCAGCTCACCAGTCAGGAGCGGCGGCTACGAG.

CDR3 DNA, as far as it was read: TGTGCCAGCACCGGGACAACGAACACCGGGGAG. This gives the protein CASTGTTNTGE. The whole CDR3 protein reads CASTGTTNTGELFF. J is TRBJ2-2 and V is TRBV7-9, with D tentatively TRBD1 (6 bases). The CDR3 is cut off 3 residues early in the read; its end comes from the germline J gene. This CDR3 spans 14 amino acids. CDR1 is SEHNR and CDR2 is FQNEAQ in the germline V gene (reference sequence). V was trimmed by 7 bases and J by 0 bases, leaving 9 bases between them.

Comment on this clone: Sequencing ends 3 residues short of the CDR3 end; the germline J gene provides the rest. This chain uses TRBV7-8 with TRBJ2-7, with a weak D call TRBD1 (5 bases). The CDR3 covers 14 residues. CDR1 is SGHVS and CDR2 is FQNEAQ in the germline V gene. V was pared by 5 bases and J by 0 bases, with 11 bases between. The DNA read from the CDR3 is TGTGCCAGCAGCCGGACATACGGCTCCTACGAG. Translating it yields CASSRTYGSYE. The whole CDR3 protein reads CASSRTYGSYEQYF. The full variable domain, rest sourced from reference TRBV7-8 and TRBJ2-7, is GAGVSQSPRYKVAKRGQDVALRCDPISGHVSLFWYQQALGQGPEFLTYFQNEAQLDKSGLPSDRFFAERPEGSVSTLKIQRTQQEDSAVYLCASSRTYGSYEQYFGPGTRLTVT.

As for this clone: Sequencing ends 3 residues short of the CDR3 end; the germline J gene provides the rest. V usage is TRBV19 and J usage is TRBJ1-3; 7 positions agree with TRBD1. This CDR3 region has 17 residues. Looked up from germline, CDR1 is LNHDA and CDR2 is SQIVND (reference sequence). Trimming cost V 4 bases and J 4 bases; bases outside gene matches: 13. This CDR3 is CASSRNPGQPRGNTIYF. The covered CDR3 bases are TGTGCCAGTAGTAGAAATCCGGGACAGCCCAGAGGAAACACC.

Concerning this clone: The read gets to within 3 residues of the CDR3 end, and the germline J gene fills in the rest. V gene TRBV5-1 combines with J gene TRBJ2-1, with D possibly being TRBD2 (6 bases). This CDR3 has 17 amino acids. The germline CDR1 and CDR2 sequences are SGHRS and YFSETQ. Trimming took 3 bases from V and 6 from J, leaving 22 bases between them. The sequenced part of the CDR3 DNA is TGCGCCAGCAGCTCGAAAAGGGACTCCCGCCTTACCAATGAG. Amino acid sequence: CASSSKRDSRLTNE. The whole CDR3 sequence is CASSSKRDSRLTNEQFF. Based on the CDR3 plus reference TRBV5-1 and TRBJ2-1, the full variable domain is KAGVTQTPRYLIKTRGQQVTLSCSPISGHRSVSWYQQTPGQGLQFLFEYFSETQRNKGNFPGRFSGRQFSNSRSEMNVSTLELGDSALYLCASSSKRDSRLTNEQFFGPGTRLTVL.

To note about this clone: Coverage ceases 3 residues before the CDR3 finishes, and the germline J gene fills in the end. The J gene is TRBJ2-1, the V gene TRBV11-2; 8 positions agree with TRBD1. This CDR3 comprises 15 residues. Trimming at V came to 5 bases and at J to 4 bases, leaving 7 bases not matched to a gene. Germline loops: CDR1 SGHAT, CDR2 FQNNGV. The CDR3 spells CASSPRTGGYNEQFF. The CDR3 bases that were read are TGTGCCAGCAGCCCCCGTACAGGGGGATACAATGAG.